This T cell receptor beta chain was sequenced for a study of blood T cell repertoires in COVID-19. Study background: Sites across the United States, Italy and Spain contributed samples from acute and convalescent COVID-19. The analysed material was cDNA or gDNA that came from T cells, B-cell-depleted T cells, or PBMCs.

Original handling: Counts of nucleated cells, estimated from reference gene primer amplification, were obtained. Sequencing was performed with immunoSEQ multiplex PCR; in TCRdb, only in-frame clones are kept and a portion is missing. V and J calls and clone size are given by that table; D and trimming were obtained from the DNA. The sample consists of 37,000 or so clones, 65% to 80% of them appearing once. From germline, CDR1 is MNHEY and CDR2 SMNVEV (reference sequence). J gave up 2 bases and V 5 bases, and 3 bases lay outside the gene matches. The CDR3 consists of 14 residues. The TCR comes from a man aged 55 to 70 with active COVID-19. V gene TRBV27 combines with J gene TRBJ1-1; 9 bases are a match to TRBD1. Sequencing used peripheral blood. The CDR3 DNA reads as TGTGCCAGCAGTCCACAGGGGGCAAACACTGAAGCTTTCTTT. Translating it yields CASSPQGANTEAFF.